This T cell receptor beta chain was profiled in a study of CD8 T cells in Susac syndrome. The study's findings and limits: The authors acknowledged that their TCR sequencing and HLA analysis involved a relatively small number of individuals.

A remark on this clonotype: Its target is not known.

High-throughput TCR beta sequencing covered peripheral CD8+ and CD4+ T cells. Bulk CD8+ and CD4+ cells came from magnetic negative isolation; CD8+ TEMRA by FACS. RNA in amounts of roughly 0.45 to 1 ug was reverse transcribed with random hexamers. Coverage of TCR beta CDR3 amplification by immunoSEQ multiplex PCR extended to 54 Vbeta and 13 Jbeta. TCRdb redid the calling of the immunoSEQ multiplex PCR reads with MiXCR, one entry per CDR3 protein. This table holds under 85,000 distinct CDR3 sequences, 94% found once. The germline CDR1 and CDR2 sequences are MNHEY and SMNVEV (reference sequence). The CDR3 runs 13 residues. V was cut by 9 bases and J by 4 bases, with 15 bases left in between.

The rearrangement uses TRBV27 and TRBJ1-1; D gene ambiguous. Sequenced material: CD8+ T cells from PBMCs. This sequence was found in a human donor with multiple sclerosis. CDR3 DNA sequence: TGTGCCAGTAGTCCCTTTCGGGGCACTGAAGCTTTCTTT. This translates into CASSPFRGTEAFF.